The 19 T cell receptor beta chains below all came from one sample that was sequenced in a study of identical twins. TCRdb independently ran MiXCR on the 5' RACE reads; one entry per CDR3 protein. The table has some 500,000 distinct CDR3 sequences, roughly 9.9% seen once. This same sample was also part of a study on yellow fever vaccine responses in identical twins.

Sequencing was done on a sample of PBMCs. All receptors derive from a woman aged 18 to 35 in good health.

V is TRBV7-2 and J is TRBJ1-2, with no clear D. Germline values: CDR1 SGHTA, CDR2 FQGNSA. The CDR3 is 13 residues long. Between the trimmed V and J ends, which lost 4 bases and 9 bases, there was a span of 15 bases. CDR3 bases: TGTGCCAGCAGCTCCCCAGTTCGGGGTCGCTACACCTTC. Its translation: CASSSPVRGRYTF.

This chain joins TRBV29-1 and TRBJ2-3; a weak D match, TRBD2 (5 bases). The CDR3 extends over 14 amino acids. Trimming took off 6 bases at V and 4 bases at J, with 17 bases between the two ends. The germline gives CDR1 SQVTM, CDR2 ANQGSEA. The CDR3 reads CSVPADQPPDTQYF. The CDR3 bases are TGCAGCGTGCCAGCGGACCAGCCCCCAGATACGCAGTATTTT.

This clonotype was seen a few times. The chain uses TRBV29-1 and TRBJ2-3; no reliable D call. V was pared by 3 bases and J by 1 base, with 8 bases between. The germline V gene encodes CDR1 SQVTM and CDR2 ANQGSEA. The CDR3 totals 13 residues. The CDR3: CSVDGFGTDTQYF. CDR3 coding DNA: TGCAGCGTTGACGGTTTTGGCACAGATACGCAGTATTTT.

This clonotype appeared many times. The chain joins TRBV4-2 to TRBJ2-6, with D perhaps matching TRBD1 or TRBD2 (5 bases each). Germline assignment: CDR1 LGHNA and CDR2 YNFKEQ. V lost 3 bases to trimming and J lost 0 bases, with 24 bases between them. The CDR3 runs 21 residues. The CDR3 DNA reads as TGTGCCAGCAGCCACGGAACCGAGTCGGGGCTAGAGAGCTCTGGGGCCAACGTCCTGACTTTC. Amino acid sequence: CASSHGTESGLESSGANVLTF.

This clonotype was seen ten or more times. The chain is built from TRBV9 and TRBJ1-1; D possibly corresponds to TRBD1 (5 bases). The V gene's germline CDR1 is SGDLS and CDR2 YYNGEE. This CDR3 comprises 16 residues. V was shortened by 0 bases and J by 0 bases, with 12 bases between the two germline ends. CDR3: CASSVVEGFMNTEAFF. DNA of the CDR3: TGTGCCAGCAGCGTAGTCGAGGGGTTTATGAACACTGAAGCTTTCTTT.

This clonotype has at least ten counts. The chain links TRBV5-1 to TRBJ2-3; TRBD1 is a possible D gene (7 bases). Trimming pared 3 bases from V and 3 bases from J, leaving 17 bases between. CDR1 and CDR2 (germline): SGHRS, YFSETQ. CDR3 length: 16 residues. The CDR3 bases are TGCGCCAGCAGCTCCATAAGACAGGGAGGTACAGATACGCAGTATTTT. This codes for CASSSIRQGGTDTQYF.

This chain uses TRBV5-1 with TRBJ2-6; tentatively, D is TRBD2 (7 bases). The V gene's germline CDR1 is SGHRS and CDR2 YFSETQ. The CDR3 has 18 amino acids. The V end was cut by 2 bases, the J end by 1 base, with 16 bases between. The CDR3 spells CASSFRGAAGSGANVLTF. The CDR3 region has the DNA TGCGCCAGCAGCTTCCGGGGGGCGGCTGGGTCTGGGGCCAACGTCCTGACTTTC. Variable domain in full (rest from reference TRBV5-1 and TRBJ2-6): KAGVTQTPRYLIKTRGQQVTLSCSPISGHRSVSWYQQTPGQGLQFLFEYFSETQRNKGNFPGRFSGRQFSNSRSEMNVSTLELGDSALYLCASSFRGAAGSGANVLTFGAGSRLTVL.

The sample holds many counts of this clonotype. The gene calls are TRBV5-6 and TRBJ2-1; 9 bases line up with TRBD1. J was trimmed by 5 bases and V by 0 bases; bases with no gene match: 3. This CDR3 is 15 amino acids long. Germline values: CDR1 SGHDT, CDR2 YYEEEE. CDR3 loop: CASSLGQGGDNEQFF. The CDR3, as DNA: TGTGCCAGCAGCTTGGGACAGGGGGGGGACAATGAGCAGTTCTTC.

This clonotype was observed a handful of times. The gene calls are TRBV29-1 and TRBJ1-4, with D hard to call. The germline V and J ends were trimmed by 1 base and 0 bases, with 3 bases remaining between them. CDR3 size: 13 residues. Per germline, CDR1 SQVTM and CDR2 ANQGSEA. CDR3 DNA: TGCAGCGTTGAAGGGTCAACTAATGAAAAACTGTTTTTT. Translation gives CSVEGSTNEKLFF. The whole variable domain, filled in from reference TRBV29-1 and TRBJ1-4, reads SAVISQKPSRDICQRGTSLTIQCQVDSQVTMMFWYRQQPGQSLTLIATANQGSEATYESGFVIDKFPISRPNLTFSTLTVSNMSPEDSSIYLCSVEGSTNEKLFFGSGTQLSVL.

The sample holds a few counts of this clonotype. The CDR3 coding sequence is TGCAGTGCTCACAAGGGGGTAGGAGAGACCCAGTACTTC. It is translated as CSAHKGVGETQYF. The V and J genes are TRBV20-1 and TRBJ2-5; D perhaps matches TRBD1 (6 bases). The CDR3 is 13 amino acids. V dropped 5 bases and J dropped 4 bases, with 14 bases sitting between them. The germline V gene encodes CDR1 DFQATT and CDR2 SNEGSKA (reference sequence).

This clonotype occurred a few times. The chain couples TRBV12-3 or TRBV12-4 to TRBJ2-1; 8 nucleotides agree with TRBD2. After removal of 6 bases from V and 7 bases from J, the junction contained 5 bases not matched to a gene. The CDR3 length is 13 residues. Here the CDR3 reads CASSRLAKNEQFF. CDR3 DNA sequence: TGTGCCAGCAGCCGACTAGCGAAGAATGAGCAGTTCTTC.

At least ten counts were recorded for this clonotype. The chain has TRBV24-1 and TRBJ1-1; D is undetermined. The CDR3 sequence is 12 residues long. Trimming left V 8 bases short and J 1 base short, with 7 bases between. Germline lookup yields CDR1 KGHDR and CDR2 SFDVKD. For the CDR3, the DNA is TGTGCCACCATGTCTGAGAACACTGAAGCTTTCTTT. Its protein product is CATMSENTEAFF.

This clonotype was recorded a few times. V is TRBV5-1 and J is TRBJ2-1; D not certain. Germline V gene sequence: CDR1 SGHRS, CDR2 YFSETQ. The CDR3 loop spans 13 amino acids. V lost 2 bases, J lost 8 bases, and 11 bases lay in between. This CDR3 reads CASSLGPNYEQFF. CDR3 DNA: TGCGCCAGCAGCTTAGGACCAAACTATGAGCAGTTCTTC. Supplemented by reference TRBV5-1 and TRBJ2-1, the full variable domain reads KAGVTQTPRYLIKTRGQQVTLSCSPISGHRSVSWYQQTPGQGLQFLFEYFSETQRNKGNFPGRFSGRQFSNSRSEMNVSTLELGDSALYLCASSLGPNYEQFFGPGTRLTVL.

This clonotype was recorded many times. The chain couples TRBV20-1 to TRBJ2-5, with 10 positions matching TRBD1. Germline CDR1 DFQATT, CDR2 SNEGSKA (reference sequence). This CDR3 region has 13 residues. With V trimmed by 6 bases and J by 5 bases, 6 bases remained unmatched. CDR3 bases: TGCAGTGCGAGGACAGGGGGTGTGGAGACCCAGTACTTC. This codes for CSARTGGVETQYF.

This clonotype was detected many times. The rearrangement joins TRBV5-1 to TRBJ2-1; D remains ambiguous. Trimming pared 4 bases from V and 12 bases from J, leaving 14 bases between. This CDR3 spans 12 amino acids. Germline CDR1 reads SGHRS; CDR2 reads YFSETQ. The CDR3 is CASSPNMVGQFF. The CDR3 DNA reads TGCGCCAGCAGCCCTAATATGGTCGGGCAGTTCTTC. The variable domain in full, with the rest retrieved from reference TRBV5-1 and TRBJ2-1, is KAGVTQTPRYLIKTRGQQVTLSCSPISGHRSVSWYQQTPGQGLQFLFEYFSETQRNKGNFPGRFSGRQFSNSRSEMNVSTLELGDSALYLCASSPNMVGQFFGPGTRLTVL.

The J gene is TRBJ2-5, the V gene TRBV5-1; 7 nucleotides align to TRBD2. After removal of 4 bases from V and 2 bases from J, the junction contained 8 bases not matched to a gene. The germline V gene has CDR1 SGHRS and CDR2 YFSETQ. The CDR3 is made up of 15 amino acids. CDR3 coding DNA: TGCGCCAGCAGCGGGAGTCCGGGGGGACAAGAGACCCAGTACTTC. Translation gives CASSGSPGGQETQYF.

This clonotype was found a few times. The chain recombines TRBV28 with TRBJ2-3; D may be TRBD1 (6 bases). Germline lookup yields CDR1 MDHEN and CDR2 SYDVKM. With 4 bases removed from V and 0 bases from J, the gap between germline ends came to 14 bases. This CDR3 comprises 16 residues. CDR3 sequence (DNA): TGTGCCAGCAGTTCCGCTCCGACAGGTAGCACAGATACGCAGTATTTT. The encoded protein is CASSSAPTGSTDTQYF.

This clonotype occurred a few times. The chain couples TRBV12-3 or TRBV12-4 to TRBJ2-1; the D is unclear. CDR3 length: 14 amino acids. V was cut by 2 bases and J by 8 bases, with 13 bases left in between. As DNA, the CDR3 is TGTGCCAGCAGTTTAAACTACCGCCTCGATGAGCAGTTCTTC. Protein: CASSLNYRLDEQFF.

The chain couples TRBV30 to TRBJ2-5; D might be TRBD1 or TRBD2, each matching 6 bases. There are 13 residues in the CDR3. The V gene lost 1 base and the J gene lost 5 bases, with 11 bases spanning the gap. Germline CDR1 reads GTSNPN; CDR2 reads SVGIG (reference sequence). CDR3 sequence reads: CAWSAGGSETQYF. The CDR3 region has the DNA TGTGCCTGGAGTGCCGGGGGCTCGGAGACCCAGTACTTC.